A single sample is the source of the 9 T cell receptor beta chains below, sequenced in a study of T-cell memory formation after mild COVID-19. MiXCR, applied by TCRdb to the 5' RACE reads, yields one record per CDR3 protein. The table records tens of thousands of distinct CDR3 sequences, 6.1% of them present only once. Sequenced: PBMCs or a T cell subset sorted from them (not recorded which). These receptors were collected from an adult who had mild COVID-19 (a few samples of this study predate the infection). Cell type and time point are not known.

This clonotype has ten or more counts. This sequence joins TRBV29-1 and TRBJ1-1; 7 positions agree with TRBD1. Trimming removed 7 bases from V and 9 bases from J; junction bases left unmatched: 14. CDR1 and CDR2 from the germline V gene are SQVTM and ANQGSEA. The CDR3 is made up of 13 amino acids. The CDR3 protein is CSAANRGSRQAFF. The CDR3 DNA sequence: TGCAGCGCTGCGAACAGGGGAAGTCGCCAAGCTTTCTTT.

This clonotype was recorded at least ten times. V is TRBV3-1 and J is TRBJ2-7, with 8 nucleotides matching TRBD1. The CDR3 is 13 residues long. Germline CDR1 LGHDT, CDR2 YNNKEL (reference sequence). The V gene end was trimmed by 3 bases and the J gene end by 6 bases; junction bases not matched to a gene: 4. CDR3 loop: CASSQLDRGEQYF. The DNA of the CDR3 is TGTGCCAGCAGCCAGCTTGACAGGGGCGAGCAGTACTTC.

The chain uses TRBV7-8 and TRBJ1-3, with D unclear. This CDR3 has 14 amino acids. With 3 bases removed from V and 0 bases from J, the gap between germline ends came to 6 bases. Per the germline V gene, CDR1 is SGHVS and CDR2 is FQNEAQ. The CDR3 sequence is CASSFNPSGNTIYF. CDR3 sequence (DNA): TGTGCCAGCAGCTTCAACCCCTCTGGAAACACCATATATTTT.

This clonotype showed up just a few times. CDR3 in amino acids: CASTFGGLYTF. CDR3 in DNA: TGTGCCAGCACTTTCGGGGGACTCTACACCTTC. The rearrangement joins TRBV6-1 to TRBJ1-2; weak D call: TRBD1 (5 bases). Trimming shortened V by 7 bases and J by 10 bases, and 13 bases separated the two germline ends. This CDR3 comprises 11 residues. Germline loops: CDR1 MNHNS, CDR2 SASEGT.

This clonotype appeared many times. The chain has TRBV7-9 and TRBJ2-3, with TRBD2 matching over 15 bases. Germline lookup yields CDR1 SEHNR and CDR2 FQNEAQ (reference sequence). Unmatched junction bases numbered 6, after V lost 5 bases and J lost 3 bases. The CDR3 is 17 residues long. CDR3 DNA: TGTGCCAGCAGCATGGGGACTAGCGGGGGGCTGACAGATACGCAGTATTTT. This sequence encodes CASSMGTSGGLTDTQYF.

There are a few counts of this clonotype. V usage is TRBV20-1 and J usage is TRBJ2-1; 8 positions match TRBD1. The CDR3 sequence is 15 residues long. Trimming took 6 bases from V and 8 from J; bases not matched to a gene: 15. CDR1 DFQATT and CDR2 SNEGSKA come from the germline V gene (reference sequence). The DNA of the CDR3 is TGCAGTGCACGAGATGGGGCAGGGGGCTTCCATGAGCAGTTCTTC. It encodes CSARDGAGGFHEQFF.

The rearrangement uses TRBV19 and TRBJ1-5; possible D gene TRBD1, 5 bases. V gave up 10 bases and J gave up 2 bases, with 15 bases separating them. The CDR3 sequence is 14 residues long. Per germline, CDR1 LNHDA and CDR2 SQIVND (reference sequence). The CDR3 loop is CATLSGFRNQPQHF. The CDR3 region has the DNA TGTGCCACCCTATCAGGGTTCCGCAATCAGCCCCAGCATTTT.

The rearrangement links TRBV2 to TRBJ1-1; D perhaps matches TRBD1 (5 bases). Germline loops: CDR1 SNHLY, CDR2 FYNNEI. V lost 5 bases and J 5 bases, leaving 12 bases between the germline ends. This CDR3 contains 13 residues. The CDR3 loop is CASSRGLSTEAFF. In DNA form, the CDR3 reads TGTGCCAGCAGTAGGGGACTCTCGACTGAAGCTTTCTTT.

This clonotype showed up many times. V usage is TRBV20-1 and J usage is TRBJ2-3; 7 nucleotides line up with TRBD2. Per the germline V gene, CDR1 is DFQATT and CDR2 is SNEGSKA (reference sequence). The V segment lost 0 bases and the J segment 0 bases; nucleotides outside the gene matches: 6. The CDR3 has 16 amino acids. CDR3 protein: CSAREAGITSTDTQYF. CDR3 DNA: TGCAGTGCTAGAGAAGCGGGGATTACTAGCACAGATACGCAGTATTTT.